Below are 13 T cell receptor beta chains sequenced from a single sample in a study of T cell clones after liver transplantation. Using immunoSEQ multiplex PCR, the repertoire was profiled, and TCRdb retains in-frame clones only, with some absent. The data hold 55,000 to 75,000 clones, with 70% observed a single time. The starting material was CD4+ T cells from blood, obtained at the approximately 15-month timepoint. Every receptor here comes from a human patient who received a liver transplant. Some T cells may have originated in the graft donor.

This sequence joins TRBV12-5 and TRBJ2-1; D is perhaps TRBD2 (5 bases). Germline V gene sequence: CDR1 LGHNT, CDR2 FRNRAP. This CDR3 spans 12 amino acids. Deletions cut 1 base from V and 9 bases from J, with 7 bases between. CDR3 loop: CASGLEEGEQFF. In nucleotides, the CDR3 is TGTGCTAGTGGTTTGGAAGAGGGTGAGCAGTTCTTC.

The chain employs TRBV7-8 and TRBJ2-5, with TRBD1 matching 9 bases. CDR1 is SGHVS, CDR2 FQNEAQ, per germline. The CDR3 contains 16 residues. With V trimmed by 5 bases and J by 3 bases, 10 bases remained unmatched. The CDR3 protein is CASSPTGGGTKETQYF. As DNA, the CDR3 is TGTGCCAGCAGCCCGACAGGGGGGGGAACCAAAGAGACCCAGTACTTC. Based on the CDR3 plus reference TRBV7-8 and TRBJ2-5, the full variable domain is GAGVSQSPRYKVAKRGQDVALRCDPISGHVSLFWYQQALGQGPEFLTYFQNEAQLDKSGLPSDRFFAERPEGSVSTLKIQRTQQEDSAVYLCASSPTGGGTKETQYFGPGTRLLVL.

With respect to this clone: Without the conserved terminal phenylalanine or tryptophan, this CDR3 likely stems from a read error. The CDR3, as DNA: TGTGCCAGCAGAAGCGGACAGGACTGGTACGAGCAGTACGCC. Encoded protein: CASRSGQDWYEQYA. The gene calls are TRBV7-6 and TRBJ2-7; 7 positions match TRBD1. The V and J ends lost 6 bases and 4 bases, in that order; junction bases with no gene match: 9. The germline CDR1 and CDR2 sequences are SGHVS and FNYEAQ. This CDR3 is built from 14 residues.

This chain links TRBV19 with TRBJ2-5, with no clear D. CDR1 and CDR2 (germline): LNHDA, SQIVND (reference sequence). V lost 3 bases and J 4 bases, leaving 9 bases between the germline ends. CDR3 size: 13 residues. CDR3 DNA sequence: TGTGCCAGTAGTATCGAAGGCAGAGAGACCCAGTACTTC. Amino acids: CASSIEGRETQYF. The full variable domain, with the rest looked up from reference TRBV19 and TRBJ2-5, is DGGITQSPKYLFRKEGQNVTLSCEQNLNHDAMYWYRQDPGQGLRLIYYSQIVNDFQKGDIAEGYSVSREKKESFPLTVTSAQKNPTAFYLCASSIEGRETQYFGPGTRLLVL.

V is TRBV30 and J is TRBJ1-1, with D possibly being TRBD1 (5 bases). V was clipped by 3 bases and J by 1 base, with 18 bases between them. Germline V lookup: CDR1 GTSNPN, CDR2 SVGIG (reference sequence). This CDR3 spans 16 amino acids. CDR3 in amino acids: CAWRPGTAFGNTEAFF. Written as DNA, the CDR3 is TGTGCCTGGAGACCCGGGACGGCTTTCGGGAACACTGAAGCTTTCTTT. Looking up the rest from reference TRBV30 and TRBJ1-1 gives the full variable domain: SQTIHQWPATLVQPVGSPLSLECTVEGTSNPNLYWYRQAAGRGLQLLFYSVGIGQISSEVPQNLSASRPQDRQFILSSKKLLLSDSGFYLCAWRPGTAFGNTEAFFGQGTRLTVV.

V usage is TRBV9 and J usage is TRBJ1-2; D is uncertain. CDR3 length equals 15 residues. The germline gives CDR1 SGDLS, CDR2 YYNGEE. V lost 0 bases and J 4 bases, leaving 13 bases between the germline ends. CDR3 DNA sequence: TGTGCCAGCAGCGTAGGCGCCCCAGGCTCCTATGGCTACACCTTC. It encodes CASSVGAPGSYGYTF.

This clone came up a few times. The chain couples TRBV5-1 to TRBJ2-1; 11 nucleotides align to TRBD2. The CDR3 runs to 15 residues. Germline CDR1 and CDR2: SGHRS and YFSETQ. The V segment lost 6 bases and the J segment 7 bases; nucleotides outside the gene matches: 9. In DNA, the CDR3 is TGCGCCAGCACCATACTAGCGGGAGAATCGAATGAGCAGTTCTTC. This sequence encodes CASTILAGESNEQFF.

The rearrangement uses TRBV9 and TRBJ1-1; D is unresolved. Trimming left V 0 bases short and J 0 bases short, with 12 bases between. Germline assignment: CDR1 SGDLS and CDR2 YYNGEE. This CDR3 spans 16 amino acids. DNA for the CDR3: TGTGCCAGCAGCGTAGCCGGGTCGGGGATGAACACTGAAGCTTTCTTT. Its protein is CASSVAGSGMNTEAFF.

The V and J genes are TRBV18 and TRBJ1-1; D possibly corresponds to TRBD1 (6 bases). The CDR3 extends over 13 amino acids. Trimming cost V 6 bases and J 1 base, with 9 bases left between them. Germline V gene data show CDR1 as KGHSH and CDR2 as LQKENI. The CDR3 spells CASSDSPNTEAFF. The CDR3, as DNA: TGTGCCAGCTCGGACAGTCCGAACACTGAAGCTTTCTTT.

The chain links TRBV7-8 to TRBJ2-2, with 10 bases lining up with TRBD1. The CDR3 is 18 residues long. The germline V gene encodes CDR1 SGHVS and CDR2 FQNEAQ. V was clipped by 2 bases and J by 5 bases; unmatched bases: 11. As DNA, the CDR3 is TGTGCCAGCAGCTTATTCGTCCGACAGGGGGCTGGTACCGGGGAGCTGTTTTTT. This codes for CASSLFVRQGAGTGELFF.

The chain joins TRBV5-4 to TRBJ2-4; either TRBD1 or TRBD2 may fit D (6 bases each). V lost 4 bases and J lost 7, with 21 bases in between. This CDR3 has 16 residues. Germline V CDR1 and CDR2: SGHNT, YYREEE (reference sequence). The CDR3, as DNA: TGTGCCAGCAGCCAAGTGACGGGGGCAGGTTTTAACATTCAGTACTTC. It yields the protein CASSQVTGAGFNIQYF.

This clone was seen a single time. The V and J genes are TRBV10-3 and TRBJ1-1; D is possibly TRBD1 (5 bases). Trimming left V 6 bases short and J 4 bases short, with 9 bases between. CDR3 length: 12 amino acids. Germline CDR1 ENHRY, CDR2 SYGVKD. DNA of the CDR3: TGTGCCATCAGCGGGAGGGGCACTGAAGCTTTCTTT. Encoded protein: CAISGRGTEAFF.

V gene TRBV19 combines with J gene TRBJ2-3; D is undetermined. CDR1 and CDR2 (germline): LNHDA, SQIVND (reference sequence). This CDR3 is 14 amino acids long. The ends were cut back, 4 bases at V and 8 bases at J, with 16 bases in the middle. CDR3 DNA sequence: TGTGCCAGTAGTACGGCAGGTTCACGCGGTACGCAGTATTTT. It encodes CASSTAGSRGTQYF.